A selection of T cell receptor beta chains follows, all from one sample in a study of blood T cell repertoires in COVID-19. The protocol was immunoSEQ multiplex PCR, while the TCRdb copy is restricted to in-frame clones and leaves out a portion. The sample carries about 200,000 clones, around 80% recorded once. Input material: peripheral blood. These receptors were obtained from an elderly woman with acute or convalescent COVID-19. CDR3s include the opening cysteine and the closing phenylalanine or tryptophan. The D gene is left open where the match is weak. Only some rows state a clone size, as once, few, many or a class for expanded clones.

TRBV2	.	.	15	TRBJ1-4	CASSEAIRVVEKLFF	TGTGCCAGCAGTGAAGCAATCAGGGTAGTGGAAAAACTGTTTTTT
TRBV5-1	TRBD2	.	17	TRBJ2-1	CASSLPPTSGGFREQFF	TGCGCCAGCAGCTTGCCTCCAACTAGCGGGGGCTTCAGAGAGCAGTTCTTC
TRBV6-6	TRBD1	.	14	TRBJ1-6	CASSYGQADSPLHF	TGTGCCAGCAGTTACGGACAGGCTGATTCACCCCTCCACTTT
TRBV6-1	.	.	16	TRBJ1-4	CASSEGGGLGNEKLFF	TGTGCCAGCAGTGAGGGAGGGGGGCTGGGAAATGAAAAACTGTTTTTT
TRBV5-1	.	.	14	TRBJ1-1	CASSFSGEGTEAFF	TGCGCCAGCAGCTTCTCGGGGGAGGGCACTGAAGCTTTCTTT
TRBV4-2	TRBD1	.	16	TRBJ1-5	CASSQEQGVGNQPQHF	TGTGCCAGCAGCCAAGAACAGGGGGTCGGCAATCAGCCCCAGCATTTT
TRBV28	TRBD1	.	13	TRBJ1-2	CASRPGGDYGYTF	TGTGCCAGCAGACCAGGGGGCGACTATGGCTACACCTTC
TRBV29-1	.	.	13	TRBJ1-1	CSVDFNGLPEAFF	TGCAGCGTTGACTTTAACGGTTTGCCTGAAGCTTTCTTT
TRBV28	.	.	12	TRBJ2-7	CASSRRGLEQYF	TGTGCCAGCAGTCGGCGGGGCCTAGAGCAGTACTTC
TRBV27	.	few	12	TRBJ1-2	CASSLTGNGYTF	TGTGCCAGCAGTTTAACAGGGAATGGCTACACCTTC
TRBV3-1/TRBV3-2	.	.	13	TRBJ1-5	CASSVQGDQPQHF	TGTGCCAGCAGCGTACAGGGAGATCAGCCCCAGCATTTT
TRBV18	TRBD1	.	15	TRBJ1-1	CASSPTGGGDTEAFF	TGTGCCAGCTCACCAACGGGAGGGGGCGACACTGAAGCTTTCTTT
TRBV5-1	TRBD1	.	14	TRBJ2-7	CASSRGTVTYEQYF	TGCGCCAGCAGCCGAGGGACAGTAACCTACGAGCAGTACTTC
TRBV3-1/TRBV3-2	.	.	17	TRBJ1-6	CASSHWTGSGVDSPLHF	TGTGCCAGCAGCCACTGGACGGGATCGGGAGTCGATTCACCCCTCCACTTT
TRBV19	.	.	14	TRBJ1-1	CASSIQGSLTEAFF	TGTGCCAGTAGTATCCAGGGCTCTTTAACTGAAGCTTTCTTT
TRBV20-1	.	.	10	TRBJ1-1	CSATTPEAFF	TGCAGTGCGACTACCCCTGAAGCTTTCTTT
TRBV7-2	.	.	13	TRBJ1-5	CASSLTGNQPQHF	TGTGCCAGCAGCTTAACGGGGAATCAGCCCCAGCATTTT
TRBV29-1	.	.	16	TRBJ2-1	CSVEPLDGMTYNEQFF	TGCAGCGTTGAACCGCTAGACGGTATGACCTACAATGAGCAGTTCTTC
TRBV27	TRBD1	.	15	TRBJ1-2	CASSLYRGSNYGYTF	TGTGCCAGCAGTTTATACAGGGGATCTAACTATGGCTACACCTTC
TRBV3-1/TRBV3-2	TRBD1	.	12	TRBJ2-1	CASSPTGNEQFF	TGTGCCAGCAGCCCGACAGGGAATGAGCAGTTCTTC
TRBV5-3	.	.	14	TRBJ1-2	CARNLSGWNYGYTF	TGTGCCAGAAACTTGTCGGGGTGGAACTATGGCTACACCTTC
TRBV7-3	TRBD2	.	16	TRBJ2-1	CASSPSSGGQYNEQFF	TGTGCCAGCAGCCCCTCCAGCGGGGGGCAATACAATGAGCAGTTCTTC
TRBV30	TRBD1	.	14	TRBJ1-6	CAWTMGQYNSPLHF	TGTGCCTGGACCATGGGACAGTATAATTCACCCCTCCACTTT
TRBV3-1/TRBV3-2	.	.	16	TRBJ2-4	CASSQLAEVAKNIQYF	TGTGCCAGCAGCCAATTAGCGGAAGTAGCCAAAAACATTCAGTACTTC
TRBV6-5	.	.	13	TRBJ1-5	CASSYDSYQPQHF	TGTGCCAGCAGTTACGACAGTTATCAGCCCCAGCATTTT
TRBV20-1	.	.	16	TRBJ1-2	CSARGVGIRSYEDYTF	TGCAGTGCTCGTGGTGTCGGTATTCGGAGTTATGAAGACTACACCTTC